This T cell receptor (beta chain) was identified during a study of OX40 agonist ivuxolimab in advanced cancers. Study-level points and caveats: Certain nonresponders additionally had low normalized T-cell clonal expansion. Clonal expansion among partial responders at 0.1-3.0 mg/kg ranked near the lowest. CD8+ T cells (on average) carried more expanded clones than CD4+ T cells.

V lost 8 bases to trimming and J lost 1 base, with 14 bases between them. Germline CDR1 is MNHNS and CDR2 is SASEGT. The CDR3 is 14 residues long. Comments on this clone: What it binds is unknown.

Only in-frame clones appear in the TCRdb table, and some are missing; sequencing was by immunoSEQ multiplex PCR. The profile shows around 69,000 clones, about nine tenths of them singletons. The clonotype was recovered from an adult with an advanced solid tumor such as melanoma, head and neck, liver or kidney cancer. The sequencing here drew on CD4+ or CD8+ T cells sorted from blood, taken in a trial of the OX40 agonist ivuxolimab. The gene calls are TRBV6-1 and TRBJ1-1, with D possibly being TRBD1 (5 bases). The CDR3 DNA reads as TGTGCCAGCTCGCCCGGGGGTTCGAACACTGAAGCTTTCTTT. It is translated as CASSPGGSNTEAFF.